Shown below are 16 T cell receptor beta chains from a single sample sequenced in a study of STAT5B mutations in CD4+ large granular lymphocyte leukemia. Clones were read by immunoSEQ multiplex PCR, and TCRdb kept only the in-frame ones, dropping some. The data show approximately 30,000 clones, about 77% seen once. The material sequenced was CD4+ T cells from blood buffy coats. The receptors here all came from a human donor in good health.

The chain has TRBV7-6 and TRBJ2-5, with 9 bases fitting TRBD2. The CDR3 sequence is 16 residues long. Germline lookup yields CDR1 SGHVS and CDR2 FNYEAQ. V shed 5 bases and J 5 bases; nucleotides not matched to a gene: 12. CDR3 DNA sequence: TGTGCCAGCAGCCCCCGACTACGGGCGGGGGGGGAGACCCAGTACTTC. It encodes CASSPRLRAGGETQYF.

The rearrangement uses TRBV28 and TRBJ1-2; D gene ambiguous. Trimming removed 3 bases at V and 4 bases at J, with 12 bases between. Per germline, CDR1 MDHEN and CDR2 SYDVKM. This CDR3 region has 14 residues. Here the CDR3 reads CASSFSRASYGYTF. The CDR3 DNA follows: TGTGCCAGCAGTTTTAGTCGGGCGAGCTATGGCTACACCTTC.

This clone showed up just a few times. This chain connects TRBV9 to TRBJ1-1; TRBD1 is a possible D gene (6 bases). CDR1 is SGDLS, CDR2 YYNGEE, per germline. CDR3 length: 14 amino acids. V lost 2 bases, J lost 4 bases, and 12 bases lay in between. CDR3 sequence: CASSVGHSITEAFF. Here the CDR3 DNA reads TGTGCCAGCAGCGTGGGACACTCGATCACTGAAGCTTTCTTT.

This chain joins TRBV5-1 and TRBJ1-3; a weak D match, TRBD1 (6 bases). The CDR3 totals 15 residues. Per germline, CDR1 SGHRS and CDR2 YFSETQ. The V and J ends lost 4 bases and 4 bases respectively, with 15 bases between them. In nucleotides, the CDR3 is TGCGCCAGCAGCCTGAGTGGGGGGCAAGGAAACACCATATATTTT. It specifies CASSLSGGQGNTIYF.

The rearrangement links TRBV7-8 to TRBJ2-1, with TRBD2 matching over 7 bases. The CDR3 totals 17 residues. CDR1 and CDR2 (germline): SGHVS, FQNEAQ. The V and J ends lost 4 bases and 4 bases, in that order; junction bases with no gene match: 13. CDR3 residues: CASSSLRLAREYNEQFF. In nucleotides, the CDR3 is TGTGCCAGCAGCTCTCTAAGACTAGCCAGGGAGTACAATGAGCAGTTCTTC. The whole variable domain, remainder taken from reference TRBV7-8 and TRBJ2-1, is GAGVSQSPRYKVAKRGQDVALRCDPISGHVSLFWYQQALGQGPEFLTYFQNEAQLDKSGLPSDRFFAERPEGSVSTLKIQRTQQEDSAVYLCASSSLRLAREYNEQFFGPGTRLTVL.

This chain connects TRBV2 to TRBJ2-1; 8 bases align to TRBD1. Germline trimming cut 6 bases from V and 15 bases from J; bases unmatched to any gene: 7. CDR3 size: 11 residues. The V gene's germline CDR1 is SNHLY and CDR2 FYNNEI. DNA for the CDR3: TGTGCCAGCAGCCAAGACAGGGGTACGTTCTTC. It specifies CASSQDRGTFF.

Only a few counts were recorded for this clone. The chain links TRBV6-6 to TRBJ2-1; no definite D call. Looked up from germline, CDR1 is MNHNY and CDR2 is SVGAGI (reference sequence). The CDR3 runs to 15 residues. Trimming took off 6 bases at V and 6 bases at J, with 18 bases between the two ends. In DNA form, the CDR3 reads TGTGCCAGCAGCCCCACCAGAGTGGCGTCCAATGAGCAGTTCTTC. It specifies CASSPTRVASNEQFF.

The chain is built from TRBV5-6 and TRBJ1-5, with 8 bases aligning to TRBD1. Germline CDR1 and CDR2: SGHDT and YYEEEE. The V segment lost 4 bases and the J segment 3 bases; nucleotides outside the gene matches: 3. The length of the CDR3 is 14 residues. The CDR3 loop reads CASSTGQANQPQHF. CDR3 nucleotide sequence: TGTGCCAGCAGCACGGGACAGGCCAATCAGCCCCAGCATTTT. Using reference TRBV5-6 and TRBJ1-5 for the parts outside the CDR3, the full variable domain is DAGVTQSPTHLIKTRGQQVTLRCSPKSGHDTVSWYQQALGQGPQFIFQYYEEEERQRGNFPDRFSGHQFPNYSSELNVNALLLGDSALYLCASSTGQANQPQHFGDGTRLSIL.

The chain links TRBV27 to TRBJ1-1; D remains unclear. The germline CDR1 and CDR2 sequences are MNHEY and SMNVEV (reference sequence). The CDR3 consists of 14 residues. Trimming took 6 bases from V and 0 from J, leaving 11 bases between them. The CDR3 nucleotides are TGTGCCAGCAGCCATTGGGGTATGAACACTGAAGCTTTCTTT. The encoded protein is CASSHWGMNTEAFF.

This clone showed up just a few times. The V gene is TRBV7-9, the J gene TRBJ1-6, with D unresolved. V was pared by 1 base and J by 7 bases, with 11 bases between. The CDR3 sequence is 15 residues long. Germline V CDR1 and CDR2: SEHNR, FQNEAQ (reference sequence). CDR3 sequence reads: CASSLGTLKNSPLHF. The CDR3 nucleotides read TGTGCCAGCAGCTTAGGCACCCTGAAGAATTCACCCCTCCACTTT.

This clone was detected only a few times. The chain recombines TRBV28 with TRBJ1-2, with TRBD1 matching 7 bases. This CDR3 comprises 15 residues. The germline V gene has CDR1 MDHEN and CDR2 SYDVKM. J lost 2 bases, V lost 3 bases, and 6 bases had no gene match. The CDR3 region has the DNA TGTGCCAGCAGTTTTCAAGGGGGCGACAACTATGGCTACACCTTC. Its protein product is CASSFQGGDNYGYTF.

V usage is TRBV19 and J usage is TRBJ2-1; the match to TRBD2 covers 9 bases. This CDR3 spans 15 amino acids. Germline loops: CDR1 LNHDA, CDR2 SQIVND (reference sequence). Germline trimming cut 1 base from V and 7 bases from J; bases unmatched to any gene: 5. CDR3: CASSIALAGWNEQFF. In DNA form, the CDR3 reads TGTGCCAGTAGTATAGCCCTAGCGGGATGGAATGAGCAGTTCTTC.

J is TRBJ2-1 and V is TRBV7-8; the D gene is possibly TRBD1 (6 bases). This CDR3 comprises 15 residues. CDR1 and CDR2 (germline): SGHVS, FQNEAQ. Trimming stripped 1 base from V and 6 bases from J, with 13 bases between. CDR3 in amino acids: CASSLGGTRPNEQFF. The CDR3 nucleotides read TGTGCCAGCAGCTTAGGAGGGACAAGACCCAATGAGCAGTTCTTC.

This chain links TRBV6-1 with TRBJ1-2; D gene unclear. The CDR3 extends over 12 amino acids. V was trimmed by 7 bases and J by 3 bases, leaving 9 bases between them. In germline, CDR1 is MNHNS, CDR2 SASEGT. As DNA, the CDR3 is TGTGCCAGCATCCGGCAAGACTATGGCTACACCTTC. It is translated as CASIRQDYGYTF.

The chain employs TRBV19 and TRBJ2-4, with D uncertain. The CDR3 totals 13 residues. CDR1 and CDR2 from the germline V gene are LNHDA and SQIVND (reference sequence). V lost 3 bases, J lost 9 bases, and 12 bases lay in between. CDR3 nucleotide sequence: TGTGCCAGTAGTATCGTCGCGCTGGGCATTCAGTACTTC. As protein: CASSIVALGIQYF.

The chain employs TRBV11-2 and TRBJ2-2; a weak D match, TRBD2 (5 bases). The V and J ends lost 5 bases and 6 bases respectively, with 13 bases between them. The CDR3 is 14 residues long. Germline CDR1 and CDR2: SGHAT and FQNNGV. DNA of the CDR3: TGTGCCAGCAGCCTTAATCCCGGGGCCGGGGAGCTGTTTTTT. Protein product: CASSLNPGAGELFF. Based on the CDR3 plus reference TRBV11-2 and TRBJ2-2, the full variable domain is EAGVAQSPRYKIIEKRQSVAFWCNPISGHATLYWYQQILGQGPKLLIQFQNNGVVDDSQLPKDRFSAERLKGVDSTLKIQPAKLEDSAVYLCASSLNPGAGELFFGEGSRLTVL.